The present T cell receptor beta chain was sequenced within a study of blood T cell repertoires in COVID-19 (dated by TCRdb to the early 2020s). About the investigation overall: The collaborator samples originated in the United States, Italy and Spain and spanned the acute and convalescent phases of COVID-19. The prospective study material was composed of cDNA or gDNA derived from T cells, B-cell-depleted T cells, or PBMCs. The dataset comprised deeply sampled blood TCRbeta repertoires from subjects exposed to, actively infected with, or recovered from COVID-19. The repertoires were released in a freely available public database intended as a resource for research on the immune response to SARS-CoV-2. Samples were obtained from the ongoing ImmuneRACE study (first 160 participants) and from about 1,300 subjects provided by 6 global collaborators. Sample metadata almost always included a de-identified subject ID, COVID-19 status, age in years and sex. Where available, HLA class I and class II types were obtained from metadata supplied by the sample provider rather than from assay-based typing.

Per the germline V gene (reference sequence), SEHNR is the CDR1 and FQNEAQ is the CDR2. V is shortened by 1 base, J by 4 bases, and the region joining them spans 22 bases. The CDR3 has 18 amino acids, counting the end cysteine and phenylalanine. Only CDR3 DNA remains: 54 bases, in frame from the first base. Results and caveats for the whole study, not just this receptor: The quantity of clinical and demographic metadata differed by source and by participant and was supplied without curation.

TCRbeta CDR3 regions were amplified from genomic DNA using the immunoSEQ Assay, a bias-controlled multiplex PCR. On the study's bioinformatics: The number of nucleated cells in each sample was estimated by amplification of reference gene primers within the assay. To quantify the absolute abundance of each unique TCRbeta CDR3 rearrangement, sequence reads were collapsed and filtered. For each sample, productive Simpson clonality was calculated by taking the square root of Simpson's diversity index across productive rearrangements. This immuneACCESS table, as held by TCRdb, lists in-frame sequences with V and J called but not all clones. Of the missing ones, under half trace to an unresolved V gene in checked studies; the others have no known cause. D and trimming come from the DNA, and the V and J calls and clone size come from that table. Across this sample there are 100,000 to 120,000 clones, with about 88% seen only once. The ten largest clones take up around 3.5% of the sample.

About this clone: Its antigen is not yet known. No much larger clone exists at a distance of one base, and base qualities are not known.

The collaborating institutions used their own protocols to collect whole blood in K2EDTA tubes. For TCRbeta analysis, collaborator samples were shipped as frozen whole blood, as isolated PBMCs, or as DNA extracted from either sample type. The chain is made from TRBV7-9 and TRBJ2-5, with TRBD1 perhaps the D gene, on 6 matching bases. Sequencing was done on a sample of peripheral blood. This TCR derives from a man aged 40-55 years with acute or convalescent COVID-19. The CDR3 reads CASSLEVWGTGFLETQYF. The DNA sequence reads TGTGCCAGCAGCTTAGAGGTCTGGGGCACAGGGTTTTTAGAGACCCAGTACTTC.